The 20 T cell receptor beta chains below come from one sample, sequenced in a study of blood T cells in healthy people across ages. Alongside a J-beta primer mix, a sample-barcoded 5' primer served in a second PCR lasting about 6 to 12 cycles. TCRdb analysed the 5' RACE reads with MiXCR anew, one entry per CDR3 protein. The sample yields 750,000 or so distinct CDR3 sequences, approximately 25% seen once. The data also belong to a second study, concerning T cells of mothers and their children.

Sequencing used blood. These receptors were taken from a boy aged 5-17 years in good health.

This clonotype has a single count. The chain couples TRBV2 to TRBJ2-5; D is ambiguous. The tail of the sequence fits TRBJ2-7 better, so the J call may be wrong. CDR3 size: 12 residues. The germline gives CDR1 SNHLY, CDR2 FYNNEI. The CDR3 sequence is CASSGLESEQYF. DNA of the CDR3: TGTGCCAGCAGTGGGCTGGAGAGCGAGCAGTACTTC.

The V and J genes are TRBV3-1 and TRBJ2-5, with TRBD2 matching 12 bases. The DNA matches TRBJ2-1 better at its end, which makes the J call doubtful. The CDR3 length is 17 residues. Germline values: CDR1 LGHDT, CDR2 YNNKEL (reference sequence). The CDR3 bases are TGTGCCAGCAGCCAAGAGGGGCGGACTAGCGGGGCGGATGAGCAGTTCTTC. Its protein is CASSQEGRTSGADEQFF.

This clonotype was seen a handful of times. The junction differs from germline at one of its ends, possibly a read error. The chain links TRBV12-3 or TRBV12-4 to TRBJ2-7, with 7 bases lining up with TRBD1. The CDR3 has 14 residues. CDR3 loop: CASSKGQISYEQHF. CDR3 nucleotide sequence: TGTGCCAGCTCCAAGGGACAGATCTCCTACGAGCAGCACTTC.

This clonotype was counted only a few times. The chain has TRBV7-9 and TRBJ2-3, with a possible D match to TRBD1 (5 bases). Per the germline V gene, CDR1 is SEHNR and CDR2 is FQNEAQ (reference sequence). V lost 4 bases, J lost 0 bases, and 26 bases lay in between. This CDR3 is built from 20 residues. CDR3 in amino acids: CASSSTLEPTGITSTDTQYF. CDR3 DNA: TGTGCCAGCAGCTCCACCTTAGAACCAACAGGAATCACTAGCACAGATACGCAGTATTTT. Combining the CDR3 with reference TRBV7-9 and TRBJ2-3 gives the whole variable domain DTGVSQNPRHKITKRGQNVTFRCDPISEHNRLYWYRQTLGQGPEFLTYFQNEAQLEKSRLLSDRFSAERPKGSFSTLEIQRTEQGDSAMYLCASSSTLEPTGITSTDTQYFGPGTRLTVL.

V and J are TRBV10-3 and TRBJ2-5; 7 bases are a match to TRBD1. The end of the DNA fits TRBJ2-7 better, so the J call may be wrong. The CDR3 is 13 residues long. Germline V gene sequence: CDR1 ENHRY, CDR2 SYGVKD. DNA for the CDR3: TGTGCCATCAGACAGGGGCGTGAATACGAGCAGTACTTC. Protein: CAIRQGREYEQYF.

The chain is built from TRBV9 and TRBJ2-7; 10 positions agree with TRBD2. The CDR3 extends over 19 amino acids. The trim removed 4 bases at V and 0 bases at J, leaving 16 bases unmatched. CDR1 is SGDLS and CDR2 is YYNGEE in the germline V gene. The CDR3 coding sequence is TGTGCCAGCAGCCCAACCGCGCCGGGACTAGCGATTGACTCCTACGAGCAGTACTTC. Protein product: CASSPTAPGLAIDSYEQYF.

Notes on this clonotype: The germline gene is not matched at one end of the junction; a read error may be the cause. CDR3 amino acids: CASSSHRGRILGTYEQSF. In DNA form, the CDR3 reads TGTGCCAGCAGCTCACACAGGGGGCGCATACTAGGAACCTACGAGCAGTCCTTC. The V gene is TRBV7-6, the J gene TRBJ2-7; TRBD1 matches 9 bases. CDR1 and CDR2 (germline): SGHVS, FNYEAQ. This CDR3 comprises 18 residues.

The chain joins TRBV5-5 to TRBJ2-7; D may be TRBD1 or TRBD2 (5 bases each). Looked up from germline, CDR1 is SGHKS and CDR2 is YYEKEE (reference sequence). This CDR3 comprises 17 residues. Trimming removed 5 bases at V and 2 bases at J, with 23 bases between. The CDR3: CASSLAAPGPRAYEQYF. The CDR3 DNA sequence: TGTGCCAGCAGTCTGGCGGCCCCGGGACCCAGAGCCTACGAGCAGTACTTC.

In its sample, this clonotype was seen a few times. The CDR3 loop reads CASSLSWDRYNEQFF. The CDR3, as DNA: TGTGCCAGCAGTTTAAGTTGGGACAGGTACAATGAGCAGTTCTTC. This rearrangement joins TRBV27 to TRBJ2-1; 8 bases map to TRBD1. CDR1 and CDR2 from the germline V gene are MNHEY and SMNVEV (reference sequence). With V trimmed by 2 bases and J by 4 bases, 4 bases remained unmatched. The CDR3 consists of 15 residues.

The genes are TRBV29-1 and TRBJ2-3, with 7 bases matching TRBD2. V lost 7 bases and J lost 2; bases outside the gene matches: 12. Germline CDR1 SQVTM, CDR2 ANQGSEA. The CDR3 runs 15 residues. In nucleotides, the CDR3 is TGCAGCGCCCAAGGGGCTAGCGGTAACACAGATACGCAGTATTTT. Its protein is CSAQGASGNTDTQYF.

Concerning this clonotype itself: One junction end disagrees with the germline gene, perhaps due to a read error. The rearrangement uses TRBV28 and TRBJ1-6; D remains unclear. This CDR3 comprises 13 residues. Looked up from germline, CDR1 is MDHEN and CDR2 is SYDVKM. The CDR3 protein is CAGSPGRGFPLHF. The CDR3 DNA reads as TGTGCCGGCAGTCCTGGGCGAGGGTTTCCCCTCCACTTT.

The table lists this clonotype with a few counts. V and J are TRBV6-6 and TRBJ2-3; D not resolved. The CDR3 has 14 amino acids. The germline V gene encodes CDR1 MNHNY and CDR2 SVGAGI (reference sequence). Deletions cut 0 bases from V and 2 bases from J, with 6 bases between. In nucleotides, the CDR3 is TGTGCCAGCAGTTACTCGTATTCCACAGATACGCAGTATTTT. Its protein product is CASSYSYSTDTQYF.

The V and J genes are TRBV29-1 and TRBJ2-7; the match to TRBD1 covers 7 bases. CDR1 SQVTM and CDR2 ANQGSEA come from the germline V gene. This CDR3 is 13 amino acids long. Trimming took 4 bases from V and 3 from J; bases not matched to a gene: 6. The CDR3 DNA reads TGCAGCGTTGGGCTAGGGGGCGGCTACGAGCAGTACTTC. This sequence encodes CSVGLGGGYEQYF.

The J gene is TRBJ2-3, the V gene TRBV4-2, with D hard to call. V lost 2 bases and J lost 0, with 15 bases in between. Germline lookup yields CDR1 LGHNA and CDR2 YNFKEQ. This CDR3 contains 17 residues. CDR3 sequence reads: CASSQPAGPSSTDTQYF. The CDR3, as DNA: TGTGCCAGCAGCCAACCGGCCGGGCCTTCTAGCACAGATACGCAGTATTTT.

This clonotype came up a few times. The rearrangement uses TRBV5-1 and TRBJ2-5; D is undetermined. The V gene's germline CDR1 is SGHRS and CDR2 YFSETQ. The CDR3 has 12 amino acids. V was pared by 3 bases and J by 5 bases, with 8 bases between. The CDR3 DNA sequence: TGCGCCAGCAGCTCGACCCTCGAGACCCAGTACTTC. It is translated as CASSSTLETQYF.

CDR3 coding DNA: TGTGCCAGCAGACTTACAGGGGTGGGGTCCTACGAGCAGTACTTC. It specifies CASRLTGVGSYEQYF. The rearrangement uses TRBV27 and TRBJ2-7; 7 bases are a match to TRBD1. V was clipped by 6 bases and J by 1 base; unmatched bases: 9. Germline V lookup: CDR1 MNHEY, CDR2 SMNVEV (reference sequence). The CDR3 runs to 15 residues.

This clonotype has more than one count but fewer than ten. The chain employs TRBV5-6 and TRBJ2-2, with 8 bases fitting TRBD2. The CDR3 consists of 15 residues. Germline trimming cut 2 bases from V and 6 bases from J; bases unmatched to any gene: 6. CDR1 and CDR2 from the germline V gene are SGHDT and YYEEEE. In nucleotides, the CDR3 is TGTGCCAGCAGCTTACTGCCGGGAGGGTCCGGGGAGCTGTTTTTT. Its translation: CASSLLPGGSGELFF.

The chain employs TRBV29-1 and TRBJ1-2, with TRBD1 identical over 8 bases. The CDR3 loop spans 11 amino acids. Germline CDR1 and CDR2: SQVTM and ANQGSEA. After removal of 5 bases from V and 6 bases from J, the junction contained 2 bases not matched to a gene. The CDR3 coding sequence is TGCAGCGTTAGACAGGGGAATGGCTACACCTTC. It specifies CSVRQGNGYTF.

This clonotype was detected ten times or more. The rearrangement joins TRBV5-1 to TRBJ1-1; D gene ambiguous. The CDR3 runs 14 residues. Trimming removed 4 bases at V and 1 base at J, with 11 bases between. The germline gives CDR1 SGHRS, CDR2 YFSETQ. DNA of the CDR3: TGCGCCAGCAGCCCCACGTTTAGGAACACTGAAGCTTTCTTT. Translation: CASSPTFRNTEAFF.

This clonotype was observed a few times. The chain employs TRBV6-5 and TRBJ2-7; 7 nucleotides match TRBD1. From germline, CDR1 is MNHEY and CDR2 SVGAGI. The CDR3 spans 15 residues. The trim removed 0 bases at V and 2 bases at J, leaving 4 bases unmatched. In DNA form, the CDR3 reads TGTGCCAGCAGTTACTCCCGGACAGGCCCCTACGAGCAGTACTTC. It encodes CASSYSRTGPYEQYF.